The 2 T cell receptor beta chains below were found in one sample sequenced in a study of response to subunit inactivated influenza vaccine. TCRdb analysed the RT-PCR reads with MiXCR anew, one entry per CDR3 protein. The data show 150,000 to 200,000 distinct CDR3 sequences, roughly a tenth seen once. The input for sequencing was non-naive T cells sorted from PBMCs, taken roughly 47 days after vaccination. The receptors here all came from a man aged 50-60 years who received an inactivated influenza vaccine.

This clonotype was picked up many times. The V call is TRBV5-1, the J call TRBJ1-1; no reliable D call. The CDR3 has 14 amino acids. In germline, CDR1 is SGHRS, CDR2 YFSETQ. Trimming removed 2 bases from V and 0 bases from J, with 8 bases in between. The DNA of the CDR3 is TGCGCCAGCAGCTTATACGACATGAACACTGAAGCTTTCTTT. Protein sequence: CASSLYDMNTEAFF. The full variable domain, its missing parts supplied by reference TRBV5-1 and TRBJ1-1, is KAGVTQTPRYLIKTRGQQVTLSCSPISGHRSVSWYQQTPGQGLQFLFEYFSETQRNKGNFPGRFSGRQFSNSRSEMNVSTLELGDSALYLCASSLYDMNTEAFFGQGTRLTVV.

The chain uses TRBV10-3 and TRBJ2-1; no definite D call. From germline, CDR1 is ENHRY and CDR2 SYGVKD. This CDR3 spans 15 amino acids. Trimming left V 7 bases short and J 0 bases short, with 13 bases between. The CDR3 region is CAITESTSSYNEQFF. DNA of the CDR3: TGTGCCATCACCGAATCCACAAGCTCCTACAATGAGCAGTTCTTC.